This T cell receptor (beta chain) is drawn from a study of read filtering for tumor transcriptome and immune sequencing. At the level of the study: The cohort had 17 men and around 15 women aged about 45 to 90, mean around 63 years. Whole-transcriptome libraries were prepared after DNase treatment.

This clonotype was counted ten times or more. Its antigen is undetermined. Whole-study findings and limits: Without single-read clonotypes, shared clonotype proportions correlated more between IR-seq and RNA-seq.

The CDR3 covers 12 residues. V was trimmed by 6 bases and J by 1 base, leaving 9 bases between them. Germline lookup yields CDR1 DFQATT and CDR2 SNEGSKA (reference sequence). This library used about 360 ng RNA and molecular barcoded adaptors spanning alpha/delta and beta/gamma chains. TCRdb analysed the reads with MiXCR anew, one entry per CDR3 protein. The data show about 60,000 distinct CDR3 sequences, about 15% seen once. The specimen sequenced was a population of CD138-negative cells sorted from bone marrow. The gene calls are TRBV20-1 and TRBJ1-1; no firm D call. This TCR was recovered from a donor older than 35 with multiple myeloma. The CDR3 reads CSAPRPNTEAFF. The CDR3, as DNA: TGCAGTGCCCCTAGACCGAACACTGAAGCTTTCTTT.